This T cell receptor (beta chain) came from a study of cytomegalovirus exposure and HLA in healthy donors. Overall study context: As an earlier analysis found, about 190 million T cells yielded approximately 110 million unique TCR beta sequences. The Caucasian-associated ancestry cluster held under 90% of roughly 370 genotyped donors. Points from the study as a whole: In vitro experiments confirmed that three CMV-associated chains were specific for CMV antigens. A later analysis linked a missense variant in DCLRE1C to the trimming of TCR beta V and J genes.

The CDR3 runs 14 residues. CDR1 MNHNY and CDR2 SVGAGI come from the germline V gene (reference sequence). V lost 4 bases to trimming and J lost 5 bases, with 12 bases between them. The PCR used 60 Vbeta and 13 Jbeta primers. Assay used: immunoSEQ multiplex PCR; TCRdb lists only in-frame clones, some missing. The sample has roughly 120,000 clones; around two thirds are singletons. Of note for this clone: Its antigen is currently unknown.

The clonotype comes from a woman between 40 and 50 years old in good health and CMV-seropositive. The sequencing input was PBMCs. The rearrangement joins TRBV6-6 to TRBJ1-5; a possible D gene is TRBD1 (6 bases). CDR3: CASSSRDIDQPQHF. The CDR3 DNA sequence: TGTGCCAGCAGTTCCCGGGACATAGATCAGCCCCAGCATTTT.